Here is one T cell receptor (beta chain) with its context. Documented time point: cycle 4 day 1 (C4D1), after five to seven weeks of nivolumab. The patients all showed relapse after autologous stem cell transplantation, while their brentuximab vedotin exposure varied. Purified CD4+ T cells were obtained from thawed PBMCs through magnetic negative selection. These data originate in a study of PD-1 blockade in classical Hodgkin lymphoma. Clones were read by immunoSEQ multiplex PCR, and TCRdb kept only the in-frame ones, dropping some. The table shows 5,000 to 7,500 clones, with about nine tenths occurring only once. The sequence was collected from a human donor with classical Hodgkin lymphoma. The sequencing here drew on CD4+ T cells from blood, taken before the fourth cycle of nivolumab.

CDR3 residues: CAWWPSDHNEQFF. The CDR3 DNA reads TGTGCCTGGTGGCCCTCGGATCACAATGAGCAGTTCTTC. The rearrangement links TRBV30 to TRBJ2-1; no clear D. V was clipped by 5 bases and J by 5 bases, with 13 bases between them. This CDR3 has 13 amino acids. The germline V gene encodes CDR1 GTSNPN and CDR2 SVGIG (reference sequence).